This T cell receptor (beta chain) stems from a study of blood T cell repertoires in COVID-19. Study details: The United States, Italy and Spain provided the acute and convalescent COVID-19 samples.

Only in-frame clones appear in the TCRdb table, and some are missing; sequencing was by immunoSEQ multiplex PCR. In the table there are 100,000 to 150,000 clones, 85% of which are singletons. From germline, CDR1 is SGHRS and CDR2 YFSETQ. V was cut by 3 bases and J by 7 bases, with 11 bases left in between. The CDR3 runs to 14 residues. Input material: peripheral blood. This clonotype was obtained from a woman older than 75 with acute or convalescent COVID-19. The V call is TRBV5-1, the J call TRBJ1-6; D is uncertain. The CDR3 protein is CASSSGLPNSPLHF. In DNA, the CDR3 is TGCGCCAGCAGCTCCGGGTTGCCGAATTCACCCCTCCACTTT.